Below, one T cell receptor (beta chain) is given with its context. Its antigen specificity is not known. Base qualities are not provided; no much larger clone lies one nucleotide away. For CDR1 and CDR2, the germline V gene (reference sequence) lists MNHEY and SMNVEV. The trim is 5 bases for V and 0 bases for J, with a gap of 16 bases between the germline ends. The CDR3 goes from the cysteine to the phenylalanine over 16 residues. Solely the CDR3 DNA is kept, with 48 bases framed from the first base. For the CD8 naive samples, CD45RO-negative cells were positively selected for CCR7, yielding a CD45RA+CCR7+ population from which TemRA cells were excluded. Healthy HIV-negative adults with no recently reported acute infections or vaccinations were included as donors. Only Caucasian adults living in Nashville, Tennessee, USA were represented among the donors. Blood was obtained by leukapheresis, after which PBMCs were separated by Ficoll-Histopaque density gradient centrifugation and cryopreserved in liquid nitrogen vapor phase. Analytical flow cytometry was used to check the purity and quantity of every magnetically sorted T cell population. Genomic DNA was isolated from each sorted fraction and quantified by UV absorbance on a Nanodrop 2000c.

This record comes from a study of shared clonotypes between healthy human individuals (dated by TCRdb to 2018 to 2021). At the level of the whole study: A few men and a couple of women, aged 18 to 49 years, made up the cohort. Different laboratories and diverse techniques were used to prepare libraries and sequence TCR repertoires, to increase sequencing depth and limit assay-specific biases. Each donor's leukapheresis produced roughly between about 0.85 and 10 billion PBMCs. Per donor, three plates each were used for CD4 naive and CD4 memory, two for CD8 naive, and one for CD8 memory. To estimate repertoire size and how much clonotype sharing occurs between individuals, the study deeply sequenced the blood TCR repertoires of several healthy adults.

TCR CDR3 regions were amplified from genomic DNA by multiplex PCR using the deep immunoSEQ assay. For each cell subset, the extracted genomic DNA was distributed evenly across all wells of several immunoSEQ 96-well plates, and each plate served as one replicate. For sorted subsets, approximately 200 ng of genomic DNA, equivalent to some 30,000 T cell genomes, went into each replicate PCR. Purified libraries were measured with a Qubit 3.0 fluorometer, size-checked on a Bioanalyzer 2100, and measured again with the KAPA Library Quantification kit. Every immunoSEQ 96-well plate was sequenced on a dedicated single-read 150-cycle Illumina NextSeq 550 flow cell. As for the authors' bioinformatics: Because the immunoSEQ output held only junctional sequences and lacked quality scores, the filtering could not match the filtering applied to full-length reads. To assign V/J genes and CDR3, sequences were annotated using PyIR, a Python wrapper for IgBLAST v1.9, with IMGT germline references. Reads were filtered out if the reads had weak V/J assignments (E-value above 1e-6), no CDR3, stop codons, out-of-frame junctions, or ambiguous translated residues. A V3J clonotype was defined by an identical inferred V gene, J gene, and CDR3 amino acid sequence. To compute the percentage overlap between repertoires, the number of shared unique clonotypes was divided by the size of the smaller repertoire. RTK rarefaction, the Chao1 estimator, and Recon v2.1 estimates of unobserved clonotypes were used to assess repertoire richness. OLGA was used to compute generation probabilities for all TCRbeta clonotypes that the gDNA method yielded from a handful of donors. Entries here come from immuneACCESS through TCRdb and include only in-frame sequences with V and J called. Some clones fail to appear in such tables; in the studies checked, an unresolved V gene covers under half of the shortfall, and the cause of the remainder is unknown. D and trimming were read from the DNA, whereas the V and J calls and clone size are those reported in that table. This sample has hundreds of thousands of clones in its table, and roughly 95% of those were observed once. The top ten hold 0.095% to 0.13% of the sample.

Results and caveats for the whole study, not just this receptor: Because the study included only a small number of donors, the genetic and exposure-history diversity represented was limited. Even with the large sequencing depth, rarefaction of the sorted-subset datasets indicated that sequencing was incomplete. Sampling was restricted to blood, and TCR repertoires in tissue are likely to differ from TCR repertoires in blood. Based on pairwise subsampling, the degree of clonotype sharing among donors was expected to be affected by sequencing depth. Sharing across several donors was observed for 5% to 6.5% of naive CD4, about 4% of naive CD8, around 2.5% of memory CD4, and around 0.4% of memory CD8 clonotypes. Larger estimated clonotype richness was generally found for naive subsets than for memory subsets. Compared with non-shared clonotypes, the clonotypes found in all four sorted-subset donors had higher generation probabilities.

The sequenced sample consisted of naive CD8+ T cells sorted from blood. In the paper's terms, the cell subset or site label means: CD45RA+CCR7+. This chain joins TRBV27 to TRBJ1-1, with no D gene named confidently. The TCR originated in a woman younger than 45 in good health. The CDR3 corresponds to CASSPSTGEMNTEAFF. The base sequence is TGTGCCAGCAGTCCATCTACGGGAGAAATGAACACTGAAGCTTTCTTT.